This T cell receptor beta chain was captured in a study of tumor-infiltrating lymphocytes in oesophageal squamous cell carcinoma. By share, this clonotype counts as medium-sized. From the PCR reads, TCRdb called clonotypes with MiXCR, one entry per CDR3 protein. Of 13,000 or so distinct CDR3 sequences listed, approximately 45% are singletons. Germline V gene data show CDR1 as SGHVS and CDR2 as FQNEAQ. The CDR3 consists of 16 residues. V shed 2 bases, J shed 3 bases, and the junction held 5 bases outside the gene matches. The sequenced sample consisted of normal esophageal tissue next to the tumor. This clonotype originated in a male donor with esophageal squamous cell carcinoma. The V gene is TRBV7-8, the J gene TRBJ2-3; 10 nucleotides line up with TRBD2. As DNA, the CDR3 is TGTGCCAGCAGCTTACAAGCGGGGGGGGGTACAGATACGCAGTATTTT. It encodes CASSLQAGGGTDTQYF.